Presented here are 16 T cell receptor beta chains from one specimen sequenced in a study of beta chain features in type 1 diabetes. Of the isolated RNA, all was reverse transcribed, and so the sequenced material was expressed TCRB transcripts. Profiling relied on immunoSEQ multiplex PCR, and the TCRdb table lists in-frame clones only, not all of them. The data contain about 360,000 clones, about 12% of them singletons. Material for sequencing was naive CD4+ T cells from blood. All receptors derive from a man aged 18 to 30 in good health.

The sample holds a few counts of this clone. The V gene is TRBV30, the J gene TRBJ2-1; perhaps TRBD1 as D (6 bases). CDR1 and CDR2 (germline): GTSNPN, SVGIG (reference sequence). This CDR3 has 14 residues. The V end was cut by 3 bases, the J end by 2 bases, with 11 bases between. The chain's CDR3 is CAWSRRDTYNEQFF. For the CDR3, the DNA is TGTGCCTGGAGCCGCCGGGACACCTACAATGAGCAGTTCTTC.

V is TRBV11-3 and J is TRBJ2-7; the match to TRBD1 covers 7 bases. Losses at the gene ends were 5 bases for V and 3 bases for J; bases not matched to a gene: 4. CDR3 length: 13 residues. The germline V gene encodes CDR1 SGHNT and CDR2 YENEEA. CDR3 sequence: CASSLRQGYEQYF. The CDR3 bases are TGTGCCAGCAGCCTCCGACAGGGCTACGAGCAGTACTTC.

This chain connects TRBV15 to TRBJ2-5; the match to TRBD2 covers 13 bases. Per the germline V gene, CDR1 is LNHNV and CDR2 is YYDKDF (reference sequence). This CDR3 region has 17 residues. J gave up 5 bases and V 0 bases, and 6 bases lay outside the gene matches. The CDR3: CATSRDGLAGAGETQYF. For the CDR3, the DNA is TGTGCCACCAGCAGAGATGGACTAGCGGGAGCTGGCGAGACCCAGTACTTC.

The chain links TRBV28 to TRBJ2-3; 7 nucleotides align to TRBD2. Germline V lookup: CDR1 MDHEN, CDR2 SYDVKM. The V segment lost 6 bases and the J segment 13 bases; nucleotides outside the gene matches: 16. The CDR3 runs 14 residues. CDR3 nucleotide sequence: TGTGCCAGCAGGGAACCCGGGGGGACCCCTAAGAAGTATTTT. This translates into CASREPGGTPKKYF.

The chain joins TRBV5-8 to TRBJ1-1, with D possibly TRBD1 on 5 matching bases. CDR3 length equals 13 residues. Trimming took off 4 bases at V and 4 bases at J, with 11 bases between the two ends. CDR1 and CDR2 (germline): SGHTS, YDEGEE. CDR3 sequence (DNA): TGTGCCAGCAGCGGGAGGGGTTCCACTGAAGCTTTCTTT. Encoded protein: CASSGRGSTEAFF.

The chain couples TRBV28 to TRBJ1-2, with 8 positions matching TRBD1. The J segment lost 7 bases and the V segment lost 2 bases, leaving 3 bases of the junction unmatched. Germline lookup yields CDR1 MDHEN and CDR2 SYDVKM. CDR3 length equals 13 residues. The CDR3 loop is CASSLLDRGGYTF. The CDR3 DNA follows: TGTGCCAGCAGTTTACTCGACAGGGGTGGCTACACCTTC.

The chain joins TRBV10-3 to TRBJ2-7, with D possibly TRBD1 on 5 matching bases. The CDR3 is 13 amino acids. The V end was cut by 0 bases, the J end by 9 bases, with 12 bases between. The germline CDR1 and CDR2 sequences are ENHRY and SYGVKD. CDR3 nucleotides: TGTGCCATCAGTGAGTCGAAGCAGGGTGGGCAGTACTTC. It specifies CAISESKQGGQYF.

The V gene is TRBV19, the J gene TRBJ2-7, with TRBD2 as a possible D gene (5 bases). CDR3 length: 14 residues. V was trimmed by 2 bases and J by 2 bases, leaving 10 bases between them. Looked up from germline, CDR1 is LNHDA and CDR2 is SQIVND (reference sequence). The CDR3 reads CASSIRGIPYEQYF. In DNA form, the CDR3 reads TGTGCCAGTAGTATACGGGGAATTCCCTACGAGCAGTACTTC. The whole variable domain, remainder taken from reference TRBV19 and TRBJ2-7, is DGGITQSPKYLFRKEGQNVTLSCEQNLNHDAMYWYRQDPGQGLRLIYYSQIVNDFQKGDIAEGYSVSREKKESFPLTVTSAQKNPTAFYLCASSIRGIPYEQYFGPGTRLTVT.

This clone came up a few times. V is TRBV4-2 and J is TRBJ1-2; 9 positions match TRBD1. Germline V gene lookup returns CDR1 LGHNA and CDR2 YNFKEQ. Trimming at V came to 3 bases and at J to 7 bases, leaving 9 bases not matched to a gene. The CDR3 length is 15 residues. CDR3 in DNA: TGTGCCAGCAGCCAGGGTACGAGACAGGGGGGTGGCTACACCTTC. It translates to CASSQGTRQGGGYTF.

This clone was counted a few times. The rearrangement links TRBV5-1 to TRBJ2-3; 8 nucleotides match TRBD1. The germline CDR1 and CDR2 sequences are SGHRS and YFSETQ. Trimming cost V 0 bases and J 1 base; bases outside gene matches: 7. The CDR3 covers 17 residues. DNA of the CDR3: TGCGCCAGCAGCTTGGTACCCCCGGGACAGGGCACAGATACGCAGTATTTT. Translation: CASSLVPPGQGTDTQYF.

The chain couples TRBV28 to TRBJ1-1; TRBD1 is a possible D gene (6 bases). This CDR3 contains 14 residues. V lost 7 bases and J 4 bases, leaving 16 bases between the germline ends. CDR1 MDHEN and CDR2 SYDVKM come from the germline V gene. CDR3 region: CASIPGGALTEAFF. CDR3 coding DNA: TGTGCCAGCATCCCCGGGGGGGCCCTCACTGAAGCTTTCTTT.

The rearrangement joins TRBV20-1 to TRBJ2-3; a weak D match, TRBD2 (5 bases). V was pared by 6 bases and J by 2 bases, with 6 bases between. The CDR3 is made up of 11 amino acids. The germline V gene encodes CDR1 DFQATT and CDR2 SNEGSKA (reference sequence). Written as DNA, the CDR3 is TGCAGTGCAGGACTCACAGATACGCAGTATTTT. Translated, it gives CSAGLTDTQYF.

Comments on this clone: Distinct nucleotide sequences in the sample also encode this CDR3. The rearrangement uses TRBV28 and TRBJ2-7; 9 bases are shared with TRBD2. V lost 2 bases and J lost 2; bases outside the gene matches: 4. Looked up from germline, CDR1 is MDHEN and CDR2 is SYDVKM. This CDR3 region has 15 residues. CDR3 amino acids: CASSLGGLAPYEQYF. In DNA, the CDR3 is TGTGCCAGCAGTTTAGGGGGACTAGCTCCCTACGAGCAGTACTTC.

In DNA form, the CDR3 reads TGTGCCAGCAGTCCCCCGACAGGGAGTAGCGAGCAGTACTTC. This translates into CASSPPTGSSEQYF. The chain recombines TRBV28 with TRBJ2-7; 7 bases match TRBD1. The germline V gene encodes CDR1 MDHEN and CDR2 SYDVKM. This CDR3 has 14 residues. V lost 5 bases and J lost 6; bases outside the gene matches: 10.

There are a few counts of this clone. The rearrangement links TRBV7-2 to TRBJ2-4, with 7 bases identical to TRBD2. The ends lost 1 base at V and 6 bases at J; junction bases unmatched: 6. The V gene's germline CDR1 is SGHTA and CDR2 FQGNSA. The CDR3 spans 15 residues. In DNA, the CDR3 is TGTGCCAGCAGCTTAGAGGGGACTAACCTAAACATTCAGTACTTC. Its protein product is CASSLEGTNLNIQYF.

This chain uses TRBV18 with TRBJ1-4; D uncertain. Germline CDR1 and CDR2: KGHSH and LQKENI. V lost 2 bases and J lost 12, with 19 bases in between. CDR3 length equals 15 residues. The DNA for the CDR3 is TGTGCCAGCTCACCAAATTCCAGGTCTCCCGGGGAACTGTTTTTT. Amino acid sequence: CASSPNSRSPGELFF.